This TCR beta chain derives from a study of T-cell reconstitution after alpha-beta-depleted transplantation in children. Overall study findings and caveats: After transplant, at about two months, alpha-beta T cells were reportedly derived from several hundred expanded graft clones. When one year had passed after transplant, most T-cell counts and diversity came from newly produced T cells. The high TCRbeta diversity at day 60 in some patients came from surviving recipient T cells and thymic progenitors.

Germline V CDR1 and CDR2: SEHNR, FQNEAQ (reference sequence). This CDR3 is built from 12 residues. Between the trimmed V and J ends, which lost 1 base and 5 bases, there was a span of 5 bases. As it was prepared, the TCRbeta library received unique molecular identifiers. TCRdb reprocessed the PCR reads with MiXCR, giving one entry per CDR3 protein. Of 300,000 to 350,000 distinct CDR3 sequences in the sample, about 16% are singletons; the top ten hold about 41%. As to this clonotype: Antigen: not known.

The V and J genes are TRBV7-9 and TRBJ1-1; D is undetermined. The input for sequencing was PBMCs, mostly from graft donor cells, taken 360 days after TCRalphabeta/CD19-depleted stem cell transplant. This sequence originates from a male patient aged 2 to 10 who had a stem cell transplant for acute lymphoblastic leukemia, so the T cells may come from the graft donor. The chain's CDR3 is CASSLGWTEAFF. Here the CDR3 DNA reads TGTGCCAGCAGCTTAGGGTGGACTGAAGCTTTCTTT.